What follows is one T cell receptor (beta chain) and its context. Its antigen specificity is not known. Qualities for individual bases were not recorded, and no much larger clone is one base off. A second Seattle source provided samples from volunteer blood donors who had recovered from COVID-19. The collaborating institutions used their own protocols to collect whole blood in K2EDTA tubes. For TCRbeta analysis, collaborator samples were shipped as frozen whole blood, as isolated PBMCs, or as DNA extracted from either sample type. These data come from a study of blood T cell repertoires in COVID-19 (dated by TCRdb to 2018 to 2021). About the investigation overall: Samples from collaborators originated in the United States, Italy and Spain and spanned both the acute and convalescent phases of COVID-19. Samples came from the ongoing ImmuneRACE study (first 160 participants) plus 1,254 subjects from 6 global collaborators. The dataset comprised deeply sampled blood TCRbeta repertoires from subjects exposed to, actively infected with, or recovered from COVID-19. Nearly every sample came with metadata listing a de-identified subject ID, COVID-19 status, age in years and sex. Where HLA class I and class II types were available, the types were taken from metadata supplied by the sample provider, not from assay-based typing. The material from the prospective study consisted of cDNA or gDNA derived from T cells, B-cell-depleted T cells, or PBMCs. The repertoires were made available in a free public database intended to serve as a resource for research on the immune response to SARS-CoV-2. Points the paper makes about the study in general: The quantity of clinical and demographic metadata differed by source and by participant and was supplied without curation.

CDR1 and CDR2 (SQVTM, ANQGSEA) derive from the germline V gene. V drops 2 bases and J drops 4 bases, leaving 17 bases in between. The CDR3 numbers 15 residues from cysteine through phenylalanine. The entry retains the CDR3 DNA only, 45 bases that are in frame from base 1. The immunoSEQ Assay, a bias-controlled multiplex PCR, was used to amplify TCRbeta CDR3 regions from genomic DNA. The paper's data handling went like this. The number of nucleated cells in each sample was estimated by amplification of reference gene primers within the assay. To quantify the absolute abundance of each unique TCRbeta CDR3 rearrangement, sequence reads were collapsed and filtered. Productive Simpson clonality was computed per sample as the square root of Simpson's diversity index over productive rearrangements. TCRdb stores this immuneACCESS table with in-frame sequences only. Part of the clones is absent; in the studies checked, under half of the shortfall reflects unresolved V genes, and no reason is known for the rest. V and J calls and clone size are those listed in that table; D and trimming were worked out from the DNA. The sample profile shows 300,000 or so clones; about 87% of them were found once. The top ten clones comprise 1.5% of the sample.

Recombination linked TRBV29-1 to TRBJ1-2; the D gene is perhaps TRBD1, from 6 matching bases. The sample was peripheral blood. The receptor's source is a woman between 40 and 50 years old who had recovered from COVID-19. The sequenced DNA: TGCAGCGTTGAAAGGGGGAAAGGGCCCATCTATGGCTACACCTTC. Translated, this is CSVERGKGPIYGYTF.